These 28 T cell receptor beta chains were sequenced from one sample in a study of cytomegalovirus exposure and HLA in healthy donors. Primers: 60 Vbeta forward and 13 Jbeta reverse. Clones were read by immunoSEQ multiplex PCR, and TCRdb kept only the in-frame ones, dropping some. The sample records approximately 41,000 clones, about 85% being singletons. Specimen: PBMCs. The origin of the receptors is a man aged 45 to 65 in good health and CMV-seronegative.

The chain has TRBV4-3 and TRBJ2-6; no reliable D call. The ends were cut back, 0 bases at V and 7 bases at J, with 7 bases in the middle. This CDR3 is built from 14 residues. The germline V gene has CDR1 LGHNA and CDR2 YSLEER. As DNA, the CDR3 is TGCGCCAGCAGCCAAGATACAGACGCCAACGTCCTGACTTTC. Translating gives CASSQDTDANVLTF.

The chain employs TRBV6-5 and TRBJ1-4; 8 bases are a match to TRBD1. Germline values: CDR1 MNHEY, CDR2 SVGAGI. The CDR3 is 14 amino acids. V shed 5 bases and J 8 bases; nucleotides not matched to a gene: 7. CDR3 nucleotides: TGTGCCAGCAGTAACGACAGGGGAGGAGAAAAACTGTTTTTT. Protein product: CASSNDRGGEKLFF.

V usage is TRBV5-4 and J usage is TRBJ1-2; 8 bases match TRBD1. The germline V gene has CDR1 SGHNT and CDR2 YYREEE (reference sequence). The CDR3 sequence is 15 residues long. The J segment lost 1 base and the V segment lost 0 bases, leaving 2 bases of the junction unmatched. CDR3 sequence (DNA): TGTGCCAGCAGCTTGGGACAGGGGTTTAACTATGGCTACACCTTC. Translation gives CASSLGQGFNYGYTF. Combining the CDR3 with reference TRBV5-4 and TRBJ1-2 gives the whole variable domain ETGVTQSPTHLIKTRGQQVTLRCSSQSGHNTVSWYQQALGQGPQFIFQYYREEENGRGNFPPRFSGLQFPNYSSELNVNALELDDSALYLCASSLGQGFNYGYTFGSGTRLTVV.

This clone showed up just a few times. J is TRBJ2-1 and V is TRBV28, with D possibly TRBD1 on 5 matching bases. V was shortened by 3 bases and J by 1 base, with 10 bases between the two germline ends. In germline, CDR1 is MDHEN, CDR2 SYDVKM. This CDR3 is built from 15 residues. The CDR3 sequence is CASSLSQGSYNEQFF. CDR3 DNA sequence: TGTGCCAGCAGTTTGAGTCAGGGATCCTACAATGAGCAGTTCTTC.

A note on this clone: The sample holds other DNA sequences that translate to the same CDR3. The chain has TRBV19 and TRBJ2-7, with 10 bases that match TRBD1. V shed 2 bases and J 4 bases; nucleotides not matched to a gene: 2. This CDR3 spans 14 amino acids. Germline CDR1 is LNHDA and CDR2 is SQIVND (reference sequence). The CDR3 is CASSIRQGAYEQYF. CDR3 coding DNA: TGTGCCAGTAGTATACGACAGGGGGCGTACGAGCAGTACTTC.

CDR3 sequence: CAPEVRQPCSPLHF. The CDR3 nucleotides read TGTGCCCCAGAGGTGAGACAGCCGTGTTCACCCCTCCACTTT. This chain connects TRBV9 to TRBJ1-6, with D possibly being TRBD1 (5 bases). Trimming removed 10 bases at V and 9 bases at J, with 20 bases between. Germline V CDR1 and CDR2: SGDLS, YYNGEE. CDR3 size: 14 residues.

Only a few counts were recorded for this clone. This chain connects TRBV5-1 to TRBJ2-3; 8 nucleotides align to TRBD2. Unmatched junction bases numbered 4, after V lost 0 bases and J lost 4 bases. The germline gives CDR1 SGHRS, CDR2 YFSETQ. The CDR3 runs 15 residues. The CDR3 nucleotides are TGCGCCAGCAGCTTGGTCTCAGCGGGAGCAGATACGCAGTATTTT. It is translated as CASSLVSAGADTQYF.

The chain couples TRBV9 to TRBJ1-2, with a possible D match to TRBD1 (5 bases). The CDR3 is 15 amino acids. The germline V gene encodes CDR1 SGDLS and CDR2 YYNGEE. V was shortened by 0 bases and J by 5 bases, with 14 bases between the two germline ends. CDR3 nucleotides: TGTGCCAGCAGCGTAGCGGGGGTATCATTGTATGGCTACACCTTC. Translation gives CASSVAGVSLYGYTF.

With respect to this clone: Other DNA sequences in this specimen translate into the identical CDR3. The rearrangement uses TRBV9 and TRBJ1-1, with 7 bases identical to TRBD1. The CDR3 totals 14 residues. V trimming: 0 bases; J trimming: 4 bases; junction bases outside the gene matches: 3. CDR1 is SGDLS, CDR2 YYNGEE, per germline. CDR3 nucleotide sequence: TGTGCCAGCAGCGTAGGACAGGGAGGCACTGAAGCTTTCTTT. Its translation: CASSVGQGGTEAFF.

This chain joins TRBV7-9 and TRBJ1-2; D not certain. The germline V gene encodes CDR1 SEHNR and CDR2 FQNEAQ (reference sequence). CDR3 length equals 14 residues. With 2 bases removed from V and 4 bases from J, the gap between germline ends came to 11 bases. CDR3 nucleotide sequence: TGTGCCAGCAGCTTACCTTGGAGTTCCTATGGCTACACCTTC. This sequence encodes CASSLPWSSYGYTF.

This clone was picked up a small number of times. The chain links TRBV2 to TRBJ2-3, with D maybe TRBD1 (6 bases). The V and J ends lost 7 bases and 4 bases respectively, with 18 bases between them. This CDR3 spans 15 amino acids. Germline V lookup: CDR1 SNHLY, CDR2 FYNNEI. The CDR3 here is CASNFGQLYSDTQYF. The DNA of the CDR3 is TGTGCCAGCAACTTCGGACAGCTATATTCAGATACGCAGTATTTT.

This chain uses TRBV7-3 with TRBJ2-2; D is undetermined. Deletions cut 5 bases from V and 0 bases from J, with 16 bases between. CDR1 is SGHTA, CDR2 FQGTGA, per germline. This CDR3 is 17 amino acids long. The CDR3 reads CASSQSSDTANTGELFF. The CDR3 bases are TGTGCCAGCAGCCAGTCGAGTGACACCGCGAACACCGGGGAGCTGTTTTTT.

The V and J genes are TRBV7-2 and TRBJ2-1, with 9 positions matching TRBD2. Trimming cost V 4 bases and J 0 bases; bases outside gene matches: 10. The CDR3 runs to 18 residues. Looked up from germline, CDR1 is SGHTA and CDR2 is FQGNSA. CDR3 sequence: CASSSRPGGGVSYNEQFF. CDR3 nucleotide sequence: TGTGCCAGCAGCTCCCGCCCCGGCGGGGGGGTCTCCTACAATGAGCAGTTCTTC.

This clone was seen only a few times. The chain carries TRBV2 and TRBJ1-6; maybe TRBD1 (6 bases). Germline-derived CDR1 and CDR2 are SNHLY and FYNNEI. This CDR3 is 15 amino acids long. V shed 3 bases and J shed 7 bases, with 13 bases lying between them. CDR3 DNA sequence: TGTGCCAGCAGTGACCTCGGACAGAGAAATTCACCCCTCCACTTT. It specifies CASSDLGQRNSPLHF.

The genes are TRBV4-2 and TRBJ2-1; possibly TRBD2 for D (6 bases). V shed 4 bases and J shed 6 bases, with 13 bases lying between them. Per germline, CDR1 LGHNA and CDR2 YNFKEQ. This CDR3 is 14 amino acids long. The CDR3 loop is CASSPPGLINEQFF. The DNA for the CDR3 is TGTGCCAGCAGCCCCCCGGGACTCATCAATGAGCAGTTCTTC.

The chain links TRBV5-8 to TRBJ1-1; D is perhaps TRBD1 (6 bases). This CDR3 spans 15 amino acids. Germline loops: CDR1 SGHTS, CDR2 YDEGEE. Trimming took 4 bases from V and 7 from J, leaving 20 bases between them. As DNA, the CDR3 is TGTGCCAGCAGCCTAACCACAGGGCTAACCCGTGAAGCTTTCTTT. Its protein product is CASSLTTGLTREAFF.

The chain has TRBV5-1 and TRBJ2-1; TRBD2 matches 8 bases. CDR1 is SGHRS, CDR2 YFSETQ, per germline. The V gene end was trimmed by 9 bases and the J gene end by 3 bases; junction bases not matched to a gene: 8. This CDR3 comprises 14 residues. CDR3 sequence: CATGGGLDYNEQFF. CDR3 DNA: TGCGCCACCGGGGGGGGACTAGACTACAATGAGCAGTTCTTC.

This chain connects TRBV2 to TRBJ2-5; 9 nucleotides align to TRBD2. This CDR3 spans 12 amino acids. V trimming: 4 bases; J trimming: 7 bases; junction bases outside the gene matches: 1. Germline loops: CDR1 SNHLY, CDR2 FYNNEI. CDR3 nucleotide sequence: TGTGCCAGCAGTGTGCGGGGGGGGACCCAGTACTTC. This translates into CASSVRGGTQYF.

The rearrangement links TRBV7-2 to TRBJ2-7, with TRBD2 matching 8 bases. The germline gives CDR1 SGHTA, CDR2 FQGNSA. J lost 3 bases, V lost 0 bases, and 10 bases had no gene match. This CDR3 region has 17 residues. CDR3 amino acids: CASSLAAGGTRLYEQYF. CDR3 DNA sequence: TGTGCCAGCAGCTTAGCCGCTGGGGGGACTAGACTCTACGAGCAGTACTTC.

J is TRBJ1-5 and V is TRBV28, with D possibly TRBD1 on 6 matching bases. Trimming cost V 5 bases and J 4 bases, with 12 bases left between them. The germline gives CDR1 MDHEN, CDR2 SYDVKM. This CDR3 region has 14 residues. The DNA for the CDR3 is TGTGCCAGCAGTCCCCCAGGGGCAAATCAGCCCCAGCATTTT. Protein product: CASSPPGANQPQHF.

This chain joins TRBV7-2 and TRBJ2-3, with 10 nucleotides matching TRBD2. With 6 bases clipped from V and 1 base from J, the junction kept 7 bases outside the gene matches. Germline V CDR1 and CDR2: SGHTA, FQGNSA. The CDR3 contains 16 residues. DNA for the CDR3: TGTGCCAGCAGTAAAGCGGGAGGGCGGGGCACAGATACGCAGTATTTT. Amino acid sequence: CASSKAGGRGTDTQYF.

The rearrangement joins TRBV6-5 to TRBJ1-3; 10 nucleotides match TRBD1. Trimming cost V 4 bases and J 4 bases; bases outside gene matches: 7. This CDR3 has 16 residues. The V gene's germline CDR1 is MNHEY and CDR2 SVGAGI. DNA for the CDR3: TGTGCCAGCAGTTCCCGACAGGGGGCTTCAGGAAACACCATATATTTT. Its translation: CASSSRQGASGNTIYF.

The CDR3 DNA is TGTGCCAGCAGCGCGGATTGGGGAACAGGGGTCTACGAGCAGTACTTC. Its translation is CASSADWGTGVYEQYF. The chain couples TRBV5-5 to TRBJ2-5, with TRBD1 matching over 7 bases. Gene TRBJ2-7 matches the end of the DNA better, so the J call may be wrong. The CDR3 spans 16 residues. Germline CDR1 SGHKS, CDR2 YYEKEE (reference sequence).

The chain combines TRBV7-3 with TRBJ1-2; a weak D match, TRBD1 (5 bases). The length of the CDR3 is 15 residues. Trimming removed 5 bases from V and 1 base from J, with 14 bases in between. In germline, CDR1 is SGHTA, CDR2 FQGTGA. This CDR3 reads CASSPGGILNYGYTF. CDR3 DNA: TGTGCCAGCAGCCCGGGGGGGATACTTAACTATGGCTACACCTTC. Looking up the rest from reference TRBV7-3 and TRBJ1-2 gives the full variable domain: GAGVSQTPSNKVTEKGKYVELRCDPISGHTALYWYRQSLGQGPEFLIYFQGTGAADDSGLPNDRFFAVRPEGSVSTLKIQRTERGDSAVYLCASSPGGILNYGYTFGSGTRLTVV.

The V and J genes are TRBV2 and TRBJ2-7; D gene ambiguous. Trimming removed 5 bases at V and 3 bases at J, with 5 bases between. This CDR3 region has 11 residues. Germline loops: CDR1 SNHLY, CDR2 FYNNEI. In nucleotides, the CDR3 is TGTGCCAGCAGTATATACTACGAGCAGTACTTC. Translated, it gives CASSIYYEQYF.

This clone was seen a handful of times. This rearrangement joins TRBV9 to TRBJ2-5; 10 nucleotides align to TRBD1. The J call may not be correct, given that the DNA end is closer to TRBJ2-7. This CDR3 is 15 amino acids long. Per germline, CDR1 SGDLS and CDR2 YYNGEE. In nucleotides, the CDR3 is TGTGCCAGCAGCGTAGAGCCGGACAGGGGGAACGAGCAGTACTTC. Protein product: CASSVEPDRGNEQYF.

The genes are TRBV7-6 and TRBJ2-2; 10 bases agree with TRBD2. The CDR3 spans 17 residues. Per the germline V gene, CDR1 is SGHVS and CDR2 is FNYEAQ. Losses at the gene ends were 2 bases for V and 0 bases for J; bases not matched to a gene: 3. The DNA for the CDR3 is TGTGCCAGCAGCTTATTCCTAGCGGGGGCGAACACCGGGGAGCTGTTTTTT. Protein: CASSLFLAGANTGELFF.

A note on this clone: This specimen includes other DNA sequences encoding the same CDR3. The gene calls are TRBV6-6 and TRBJ2-5; 7 bases are shared with TRBD1. The junction had 10 bases not matched to a gene; V was cut back by 5 bases and J by 1 base. This CDR3 is built from 16 residues. Germline V gene lookup returns CDR1 MNHNY and CDR2 SVGAGI (reference sequence). The CDR3 region is CASSLHTTGTQETQYF. CDR3 DNA: TGTGCCAGCAGTCTCCACACGACAGGGACCCAAGAGACCCAGTACTTC.